The rows below give T cell receptor beta chains drawn from one sample of a study of blood T cell repertoires in COVID-19. TCRdb's copy holds only in-frame clones and misses some; the assay was immunoSEQ multiplex PCR. This table holds about 400,000 clones, approximately 89% found once. The specimen sequenced was PBMCs or T cells enriched from blood (not recorded which). The source is a woman in her twenties or thirties who had recovered from COVID-19. CDR3s include the opening cysteine and the closing phenylalanine or tryptophan. Each record gives: V gene, clone size, J gene, D gene, CDR3 DNA, CDR3 protein. The D gene is left open where the match is weak. Clone size is stated in some rows and not others, as once, few, many or a class when expanded.

TRBV19,NA,TRBJ1-2,TRBD1,TGTGCCAGTACCCTTCGACAGGGGGGCTTTAACTATGGCTACACCTTC,CASTLRQGGFNYGYTF
TRBV2,NA,TRBJ2-3,TRBD1,TGTGCCAGCACTCGGGACAGGGGGGGCACAGATACGCAGTATTTT,CASTRDRGGTDTQYF
TRBV9,NA,TRBJ2-2,NA,TGTGCCAGCAGCGACAGGGCGAACACCGGGGAGCTGTTTTTT,CASSDRANTGELFF
TRBV15,NA,TRBJ2-3,TRBD1,TGTGCCACCAGCAGAAACAGGGGTTACACAGATACGCAGTATTTT,CATSRNRGYTDTQYF
TRBV5-4,NA,TRBJ2-7,TRBD1,TGTGCCAGCAGCTCCGGACAGGGTTTCTCCTACGAGCAGTACTTC,CASSSGQGFSYEQYF
TRBV11-2,NA,TRBJ1-2,NA,TGTGCCAGCAGCTTAGATCCCCGTTCCCCCTATGGCTACACCTTC,CASSLDPRSPYGYTF
TRBV5-4,NA,TRBJ1-5,TRBD1,TGTGCCAGCAGCCTACAGGGGGCGCTTCAGCCCCAGCATTTT,CASSLQGALQPQHF
TRBV20-1,once,TRBJ2-5,NA,TGCAGTGCTAGCAAGCCGGGGACCCAGTACTTC,CSASKPGTQYF
TRBV5-1,NA,TRBJ2-7,TRBD2,TGCGCCAGCAAGACTAGCGGGGAACGAGCCTACGAGCAGTACTTC,CASKTSGERAYEQYF
TRBV30,NA,TRBJ1-4,NA,TGTGCCTGGAGTGTACTAAGTTTTAATGAAAAACTGTTTTTT,CAWSVLSFNEKLFF
TRBV11-2,NA,TRBJ1-6,NA,TGTGCCAGCAGCCTCCGAGGGACACCCTATAATTCACCCCTCCACTTT,CASSLRGTPYNSPLHF
TRBV5-1,NA,TRBJ1-1,NA,TGCGCCAGCAGCTTGGGTGGCGGCGGCGGAGGACCCCCAGAAGCTTTCTTT,CASSLGGGGGGPPEAFF
TRBV6-1,NA,TRBJ2-1,TRBD1,TGTGCCAGCAGTGTAAACAGGGGGCGACCCTACAATGAGCAGTTCTTC,CASSVNRGRPYNEQFF
TRBV11-2,NA,TRBJ2-1,TRBD2,TGTGCCAGCAGCCCGCATCGACTAGCGGGAAACAATGAGCAGTTCTTC,CASSPHRLAGNNEQFF
TRBV5-1,once,TRBJ2-7,NA,TGCGCCAGCAGCTCAACAAAGATGACGCGGCAGACGAACGAGCAGTACTTC,CASSSTKMTRQTNEQYF
TRBV28,NA,TRBJ1-3,NA,TGTGCCAGCAGTTTACAGGAAGACACCATATATTTT,CASSLQEDTIYF
TRBV28,NA,TRBJ2-2,TRBD1,TGTGCCAGCAGCCCGACAGGGGGCTTAGGCGGGGAGCTGTTTTTT,CASSPTGGLGGELFF
TRBV9,NA,TRBJ1-2,TRBD1,TGTGCCAGCTCACAGGGGACACACTATGGCTACACCTTC,CASSQGTHYGYTF
TRBV19,NA,TRBJ1-3,NA,TGTGCCAGCAGACAGTCGAGCTCTGGAAACACCATATATTTT,CASRQSSSGNTIYF
TRBV14,NA,TRBJ2-3,NA,TGTGCCAGCAGCCAATTTCGGAGCCTAAACACAGATACGCAGTATTTT,CASSQFRSLNTDTQYF
TRBV7-2,NA,TRBJ1-2,TRBD1,TGTGCCAGCAGCTTGCTGACAGGGCCCTATGGCTACACCTTC,CASSLLTGPYGYTF
TRBV7-2,NA,TRBJ2-7,TRBD1,TGTGCCAGCAGCCCGGACAGGTTTTCCTACGAGCAGTACTTC,CASSPDRFSYEQYF
TRBV6-5,NA,TRBJ2-6,NA,TGTGCCAGCAGTCATGAGGGCACCGGGGCCAACGTCCTGACTTTC,CASSHEGTGANVLTF
TRBV6-2/TRBV6-3,once,TRBJ1-1,NA,TGTGCCAGCAGTAGGGAGTGGGACACTGAAGCTTTCTTT,CASSREWDTEAFF
TRBV6-5,NA,TRBJ2-7,NA,TGTGCCAGCAGCGCAGACACCTCAGGGGAACACGAGCAGTACTTC,CASSADTSGEHEQYF
TRBV6-2/TRBV6-3,NA,TRBJ2-1,NA,TGTGCCAGCAGTTACCCCCCATTGGCTGAGCAGTTCTTC,CASSYPPLAEQFF
TRBV7-2,NA,TRBJ1-5,NA,TGTGCCAGCAGCTTACACCAGGGCGGGAGGTATCAGCCCCAGCATTTT,CASSLHQGGRYQPQHF
TRBV9,NA,TRBJ2-2,NA,TGTGCCAGCAGCCCAGGCCGCCCCGGGGAGCTGTTTTTT,CASSPGRPGELFF
TRBV7-8,NA,TRBJ1-1,TRBD1,TGTGCCAGTGGGACAGGGATAAACACTGAAGCTTTCTTT,CASGTGINTEAFF
TRBV20-1,NA,TRBJ1-1,NA,TGCAGTGCTAGTGATCCCAAAACTGAAGCTTTCTTT,CSASDPKTEAFF
TRBV5-6,NA,TRBJ2-4,TRBD1,TGTGCCAGCAGCACCTTGACAGGGATGGCCAAAAACATTCAGTACTTC,CASSTLTGMAKNIQYF
TRBV25-1,NA,TRBJ1-2,TRBD1,TGTGCCAGCAGTGATCCGGGACAGAGTAACTATGGCTACACCTTC,CASSDPGQSNYGYTF
TRBV19,NA,TRBJ2-6,NA,TGTGCGACGGCAGGCAGTCCCAACGTCCTGACTTTC,CATAGSPNVLTF
TRBV6-2/TRBV6-3,NA,TRBJ2-7,NA,TGTGCCAGCAGTTACCGGCGGCGAACCTCCCCCGGCGAGCAGTACTTC,CASSYRRRTSPGEQYF
TRBV24-1,NA,TRBJ1-2,NA,TGTGCCACCAGTGATTCCTACTCCTCAGGGGAGCGGGGCTACACCTTC,CATSDSYSSGERGYTF
TRBV19,NA,TRBJ2-2,NA,TGTGCCAGTACAAAGACAGGGAACACCGGGGAGCTGTTTTTT,CASTKTGNTGELFF
TRBV7-9,NA,TRBJ1-2,NA,TGTGCCAGCAGCACAGGGTTGGGTAACTATGGCTACACCTTC,CASSTGLGNYGYTF
TRBV9,NA,TRBJ2-2,NA,TGTGCCAGCAGCGCTGGACCGCCAAGAGGGGACACGGGAGGGCTGTTTTTT,CASSAGPPRGDTGGLFF
TRBV3-1/TRBV3-2,NA,TRBJ1-1,NA,TGTGCCAGCAGCCCAACAGTTCTGAACACTGAAGCTTTCTTT,CASSPTVLNTEAFF
TRBV7-8,NA,TRBJ1-5,NA,TGTGCCAGCAGCTTAGGCAGGGTTAGCAATCAGCCCCAGCATTTT,CASSLGRVSNQPQHF
TRBV9,NA,TRBJ2-7,TRBD1,TGTGCCAGCAGCGTAGCCGGGACAGGGTTTGAGGGCTACGAGCAGTACTTC,CASSVAGTGFEGYEQYF
TRBV19,NA,TRBJ2-5,TRBD1,TGTGCCAGTAGTAGGACCGGGACAGTGTACCAAGAGACCCAGTACTTC,CASSRTGTVYQETQYF
TRBV7-2,NA,TRBJ1-6,NA,TGTGCCAGCAGCACTTGCCCGGTCCACTTT,CASSTCPVHF
TRBV30,NA,TRBJ2-2,TRBD1,TGTGCCTGGAGTACGGGACAGGGGAGCGGCACCGGGGAGCTGTTTTTT,CAWSTGQGSGTGELFF
TRBV5-6,NA,TRBJ1-5,TRBD1,TGTGCCAGCACATTACAGGGGGCCCCGAATCAGCCCCAGCATTTT,CASTLQGAPNQPQHF
TRBV5-6,once,TRBJ1-2,NA,TGTGCCAGCAGCTTGTTCGATAGGGGGTTAGGTGAGCATGGCTACACCTTC,CASSLFDRGLGEHGYTF
TRBV9,once,TRBJ2-2,TRBD1,TGTGCCAGCAGCGAGACAGGGGACCCTTTCGCCGGGGAGCTGTTTTTT,CASSETGDPFAGELFF
TRBV28,NA,TRBJ2-7,NA,TGTGCCAGCATCGGTAGCCGACAGAACTACGAGCAGTACTTC,CASIGSRQNYEQYF
TRBV11-2,NA,TRBJ1-3,NA,TGTGCCAGCAGCTTAGCTAGTATTGGCGTCTCTGGAAACACCATATATTTT,CASSLASIGVSGNTIYF
TRBV21-1,once,TRBJ2-7,NA,TGTGTCACCCGGGGGGTCCCAGGGGATTCCTACGAGCAGTACTTC,CVTRGVPGDSYEQYF
TRBV10-2,NA,TRBJ1-2,TRBD1,TGCGCCAGCAGTGGGGGGGACAGGGGAGACTATGGCTACACCTTC,CASSGGDRGDYGYTF
TRBV5-1,few,TRBJ2-7,NA,TGCGCCAGCAGCTTGAGAACAGGGTACGAGCAGTACTTC,CASSLRTGYEQYF
TRBV4-3,NA,TRBJ1-1,NA,TGCGCCAGCAGCCAACAAGGGGCCACTGAAGCTTTCTTT,CASSQQGATEAFF
TRBV12-3/TRBV12-4,NA,TRBJ1-3,NA,TGTGCCAGCAGTCCGGGGGGGAACCTAGTGAATTTT,CASSPGGNLVNF
TRBV6-5,NA,TRBJ1-5,TRBD1,TGTGCCAGCAGGGTGGGACAGGGATACAATCAGCCCCAGCATTTT,CASRVGQGYNQPQHF
TRBV4-1,NA,TRBJ1-1,NA,TGCGCCAGCAGCCAAGAAAGCAGGGGCGGGGGAGGTGAAGCTTTCTTT,CASSQESRGGGGEAFF
TRBV2,NA,TRBJ2-1,NA,TGTGCCAGCAGTGAATTGGGCAGGGCGGTAATCTACAATGAGCAGTTCTTC,CASSELGRAVIYNEQFF
TRBV6-5,few,TRBJ1-2,TRBD1,TGTGCCAGCAAAGGACAGGGGCTAAGTGGCTACACCTTC,CASKGQGLSGYTF
TRBV13,NA,TRBJ1-1,TRBD1,TGTGCCAGCAGCTTAGTATCCGGACAGGGTGGCACTGAAGCTTTCTTT,CASSLVSGQGGTEAFF
TRBV13,NA,TRBJ2-7,NA,TGTGCCAGCAGCTTATTGACAATCGAGCAGTACTTC,CASSLLTIEQYF